This T cell receptor (beta chain) was sequenced during a study of regulatory T cells in long-lasting Graves disease. Concerning this clonotype itself: Its antigen remains unknown.

The length of the CDR3 is 16 residues. V dropped 10 bases and J dropped 0; count of bases not matched to a gene: 8. Study results and caveats: TRBV28, TRBJ1-2 and TRBJ2-5 were segments that persistent disease favored. Compared with new cases, persistent Graves' patients showed reduced TCR diversity.

Relying on iRepertoire HTBI primers and Arm-PCR of CDR3 regions, the team built TCR beta libraries. One entry per CDR3 protein, called by TCRdb with MiXCR from the multiplex PCR reads. The sample carries some 410,000 distinct CDR3 sequences, roughly 17% recorded once. As to time point: newly diagnosed GD, antithyroid drugs for less than 3 months. PBMCs provided the RNA from which the TCR library was made. These data also featured in a second study, about T cells in Graves' hyperthyroidism and ophthalmopathy. That paper adds: Uncontrolled infection, other autoimmune disease, pregnancy or lactation barred patients from enrollment. The primer set for the first-round RT-PCR of the TCR CDR3 was HTBI.

Sequenced material: peripheral blood mononuclear cells (PBMCs), taken at new diagnosis, from a patient treated with antithyroid drugs. The gene calls are TRBV12-3 or TRBV12-4 and TRBJ2-3; TRBD2 agrees at 12 bases. The sequence derives from a woman in her twenties or thirties with Graves disease. The CDR3 loop reads CATKGGLAGSTDTQYF. CDR3 in DNA: TGTGCCACCAAAGGCGGACTAGCGGGGAGCACAGATACGCAGTATTTT.